Listed below are T cell receptor beta chains from one sample, sequenced in a study of cytomegalovirus exposure and HLA in healthy donors. Clones were read by immunoSEQ multiplex PCR, and TCRdb kept only the in-frame ones, dropping some. This table has fewer than 90,000 clones, about 80% appearing once. Sequenced material: PBMCs. The receptors here all came from a man aged 25-45 years in good health and CMV-seropositive. The CDR3 runs from the conserved cysteine through the conserved F or W. D genes are given only for firm matches. Clone size is not always given. Where it is, it says once, few, many or a class for expanded clones.

>.|TRBJ1-2|TRBD1|TRBV14
TGTGCCAGCAGCCGGGACAGGGAGAACTATGGCTACACCTTC
CASSRDRENYGYTF
>.|TRBJ2-2|TRBD2|TRBV7-3
TGTGCCAGCAGCCAATCTAGCGGGGGGGCCGGGGAGCTGTTTTTT
CASSQSSGGAGELFF
>.|TRBJ1-2|.|TRBV7-2
TGTGCCAGCACCGCCGGGGGAAGCTATGGCTACACCTTC
CASTAGGSYGYTF
>.|TRBJ2-1|.|TRBV6-1
TGTGCCAGCAGTGCGTTGGCTGAGCAGTTCTTC
CASSALAEQFF
>.|TRBJ2-7|.|TRBV28
TGTGCCAGCAGTTTATGGACAGGGGAGGGCTACGAGCAGTACTTC
CASSLWTGEGYEQYF
>.|TRBJ1-2|TRBD1|TRBV7-9
TGTGCCAGCAGCTTAACAGGGGATGGCTACACCTTC
CASSLTGDGYTF
>.|TRBJ2-5|TRBD1|TRBV5-1
TGCGCCAGCAGCATCGGGACAGTCCCCCAAGAGACCCAGTACTTC
CASSIGTVPQETQYF
>once|TRBJ1-5|.|TRBV30
TGTGCCTGCGGGACTGGAGGGCATCAGCCCCAGCATTTT
CACGTGGHQPQHF
>.|TRBJ2-1|TRBD1|TRBV2
TGTGCCAGCAGAGACAGGGGGTATTACAATGAGCAGTTCTTC
CASRDRGYYNEQFF
>.|TRBJ1-1|.|TRBV6-1
TGTGCCAGCAGAGCTTACGGGAACACTGAAGCTTTCTTT
CASRAYGNTEAFF